The 18 T cell receptor beta chains in this list originate from one sample, sequenced in a study of Tregs in tolerant kidney transplant recipients. The nonmyeloablative bone marrow transplants came from related graft donors, with transient mixed chimerism. Sequenced by immunoSEQ multiplex PCR; TCRdb stores in-frame clones only, minus some. Among 45,000 or so clones listed, approximately 89% were seen once. The sequencing used CD8+ T cells from blood (PBMCs), collected 12 months after the transplant. The receptor source for this set is a human patient who received a combined kidney and bone marrow transplant. Part of the T cells may come from the graft donor.

The chain combines TRBV4-2 with TRBJ2-3; D may be TRBD1 (6 bases). CDR1 and CDR2 (germline): LGHNA, YNFKEQ. The CDR3 runs to 17 residues. Trimming cost V 1 base and J 2 bases, with 16 bases left between them. CDR3 sequence (DNA): TGTGCCAGCAGCCAAGTCTCGGACAGCGTCTTCACAGATACGCAGTATTTT. It translates to CASSQVSDSVFTDTQYF.

The rearrangement joins TRBV15 to TRBJ2-3; a weak D match, TRBD1 (5 bases). Trimming removed 2 bases at V and 5 bases at J, with 8 bases between. CDR3 length equals 13 residues. CDR1 LNHNV and CDR2 YYDKDF come from the germline V gene (reference sequence). Here the CDR3 DNA reads TGTGCCACCAGCAGATCGCAGGGAGATACGCAGTATTTT. Protein sequence: CATSRSQGDTQYF.

The chain joins TRBV7-3 to TRBJ1-2, with 8 bases aligning to TRBD1. Unmatched junction bases numbered 10, after V lost 5 bases and J lost 2 bases. This CDR3 spans 16 amino acids. CDR1 and CDR2 (germline): SGHTA, FQGTGA. DNA for the CDR3: TGTGCCAGCAGCCCCCACCGGACAGGGCCGAACTATGGCTACACCTTC. As protein: CASSPHRTGPNYGYTF.

This chain connects TRBV5-6 to TRBJ2-1, with a weak D call TRBD2 (8 bases). The CDR3 runs 15 residues. The V gene lost 4 bases and the J gene lost 6 bases, with 17 bases spanning the gap. Germline CDR1 SGHDT, CDR2 YYEEEE. The CDR3 loop is CASSTGLGGGNEQFF. The CDR3 nucleotides read TGTGCCAGCAGCACGGGACTAGGGGGCGGCAATGAGCAGTTCTTC.

The chain links TRBV11-2 to TRBJ2-1, with 7 nucleotides matching TRBD2. The germline V gene has CDR1 SGHAT and CDR2 FQNNGV. The V segment lost 1 base and the J segment 4 bases; nucleotides outside the gene matches: 7. This CDR3 is 16 amino acids long. The CDR3 sequence is CASSLGPPGGYNEQFF. CDR3 coding DNA: TGTGCCAGCAGCTTAGGTCCACCCGGGGGGTACAATGAGCAGTTCTTC.

The V call is TRBV4-2, the J call TRBJ2-2; 9 nucleotides align to TRBD2. With 1 base clipped from V and 1 base from J, the junction kept 1 base outside the gene matches. This CDR3 has 16 amino acids. Per germline, CDR1 LGHNA and CDR2 YNFKEQ. The CDR3 here is CASSQGLAENTGELFF. CDR3 DNA: TGTGCCAGCAGCCAAGGACTAGCGGAGAACACCGGGGAGCTGTTTTTT.

This chain joins TRBV7-2 and TRBJ2-5, with 12 bases aligning to TRBD2. V was clipped by 4 bases and J by 5 bases; unmatched bases: 8. Germline V gene lookup returns CDR1 SGHTA and CDR2 FQGNSA. The CDR3 totals 16 residues. The CDR3 nucleotides are TGTGCCAGCAGCTCTCTAGCGGGGGGGCCAGGGGAGACCCAGTACTTC. Translating it yields CASSSLAGGPGETQYF.

The chain uses TRBV7-9 and TRBJ1-4; D may be TRBD1 (5 bases). CDR1 and CDR2 (germline): SEHNR, FQNEAQ (reference sequence). The CDR3 length is 15 residues. Trimming removed 3 bases at V and 0 bases at J, with 8 bases between. In DNA, the CDR3 is TGTGCCAGCAGCTTTAGGGGCGCAACTAATGAAAAACTGTTTTTT. Protein product: CASSFRGATNEKLFF. Variable domain in full (rest from reference TRBV7-9 and TRBJ1-4): DTGVSQNPRHKITKRGQNVTFRCDPISEHNRLYWYRQTLGQGPEFLTYFQNEAQLEKSRLLSDRFSAERPKGSFSTLEIQRTEQGDSAMYLCASSFRGATNEKLFFGSGTQLSVL.

Points on this clone: One end of the junction does not line up with germline, which may come from a read error. This sample also contains other DNA sequences that code for the same CDR3. The CDR3 is CASSVDPREQGNYDNSPLHF. For the CDR3, the DNA is TGTGCCAGCAGCGTAGATCCGAGAGAGCAGGGGAACTACGATAATTCCCCCCTCCACTTT. The chain is built from TRBV9 and TRBJ1-6, with D tentatively TRBD1 (6 bases). The CDR3 has 20 amino acids. Germline values: CDR1 SGDLS, CDR2 YYNGEE.

This clone showed up just once. This chain connects TRBV2 to TRBJ2-7; D call uncertain. CDR3 length equals 17 residues. CDR1 is SNHLY, CDR2 FYNNEI, per germline. Trimming removed 2 bases from V and 3 bases from J, with 20 bases in between. The CDR3 DNA follows: TGTGCCAGCAGTGAAAAGGATTTTGAAGGTGACAACTACGAGCAGTACTTC. Translation gives CASSEKDFEGDNYEQYF. The variable domain in full, completed from reference TRBV2 and TRBJ2-7, reads EPEVTQTPSHQVTQMGQEVILRCVPISNHLYFYWYRQILGQKVEFLVSFYNNEISEKSEIFDDQFSVERPDGSNFTLKIRSTKLEDSAMYFCASSEKDFEGDNYEQYFGPGTRLTVT.

The chain is built from TRBV7-6 and TRBJ2-5, with 10 bases identical to TRBD1. V was pared by 6 bases and J by 4 bases, with 5 bases of the junction left unmatched. Per germline, CDR1 SGHVS and CDR2 FNYEAQ. CDR3 size: 14 residues. Here the CDR3 DNA reads TGTGCCAGCAGGCGGACAGGGGGGGCAGAGACCCAGTACTTC. Its translation is CASRRTGGAETQYF.

The rearrangement links TRBV7-2 to TRBJ2-7; D perhaps matches TRBD1 (6 bases). CDR1 and CDR2 from the germline V gene are SGHTA and FQGNSA. Trimming took off 3 bases at V and 2 bases at J, with 8 bases between the two ends. This CDR3 is built from 13 residues. This CDR3 reads CASSFAGAYEQYF. CDR3 DNA sequence: TGTGCCAGCAGCTTCGCAGGGGCCTACGAGCAGTACTTC.

The chain recombines TRBV7-8 with TRBJ1-5; weak D call: TRBD1 (5 bases). CDR3 length: 13 amino acids. Germline loops: CDR1 SGHVS, CDR2 FQNEAQ. V was shortened by 4 bases and J by 7 bases, with 11 bases between the two germline ends. The CDR3 loop reads CASSSRGGQPQHF. CDR3 nucleotides: TGTGCCAGCAGCTCCCGCGGGGGGCAGCCCCAGCATTTT.

The rearrangement links TRBV5-8 to TRBJ2-7, with D perhaps TRBD2 (5 bases). The CDR3 contains 13 residues. CDR1 is SGHTS, CDR2 YDEGEE, per germline. V was cut by 4 bases and J by 0 bases, with 8 bases left in between. In DNA form, the CDR3 reads TGTGCCAGCAGCGGGGAGAACTCCTACGAGCAGTACTTC. The encoded protein is CASSGENSYEQYF.

J is TRBJ1-2 and V is TRBV11-2, with 7 nucleotides matching TRBD1. From germline, CDR1 is SGHAT and CDR2 FQNNGV. The CDR3 contains 16 residues. The ends lost 3 bases at V and 3 bases at J; junction bases unmatched: 10. CDR3: CASSFQGGHEYYGYTF. CDR3 coding DNA: TGTGCCAGCAGCTTTCAGGGGGGTCATGAGTACTATGGCTACACCTTC.

This chain uses TRBV11-2 with TRBJ1-1; TRBD1 matches at 8 bases. Trimming took 5 bases from V and 3 from J; bases not matched to a gene: 11. Germline V gives CDR1 SGHAT, CDR2 FQNNGV. This CDR3 comprises 16 residues. This CDR3 reads CASSDFRTGMDTEAFF. CDR3 coding DNA: TGTGCCAGCAGCGACTTCCGGACAGGGATGGACACTGAAGCTTTCTTT.

This rearrangement joins TRBV7-3 to TRBJ1-2, with 7 bases identical to TRBD1. The germline gives CDR1 SGHTA, CDR2 FQGTGA. This CDR3 comprises 13 residues. The V segment lost 5 bases and the J segment 4 bases; nucleotides outside the gene matches: 4. CDR3 amino acids: CASSPRQGYGYTF. As DNA, the CDR3 is TGTGCCAGCAGCCCCCGACAGGGCTATGGCTACACCTTC.

This sequence joins TRBV6-1 and TRBJ1-3, with 7 bases that match TRBD1. Germline CDR1 and CDR2: MNHNS and SASEGT. J gave up 3 bases and V 6 bases, and 8 bases lay outside the gene matches. The CDR3 spans 15 residues. CDR3 DNA: TGTGCCAGCAGACAAAACAGGGGCGATGGAAACACCATATATTTT. It specifies CASRQNRGDGNTIYF.